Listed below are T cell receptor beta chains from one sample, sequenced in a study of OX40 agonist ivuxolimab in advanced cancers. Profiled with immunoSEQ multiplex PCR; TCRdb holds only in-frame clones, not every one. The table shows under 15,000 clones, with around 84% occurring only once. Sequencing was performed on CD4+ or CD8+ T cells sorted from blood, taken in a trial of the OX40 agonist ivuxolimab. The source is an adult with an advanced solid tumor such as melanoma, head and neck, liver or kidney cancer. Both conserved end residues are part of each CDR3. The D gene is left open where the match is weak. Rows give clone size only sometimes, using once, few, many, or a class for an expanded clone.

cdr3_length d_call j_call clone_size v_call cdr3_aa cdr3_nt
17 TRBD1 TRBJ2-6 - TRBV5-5 CASSPRTGGAGANVLTF TGTGCCAGCAGCCCCCGGACAGGGGGCGCTGGGGCCAACGTCCTGACTTTC
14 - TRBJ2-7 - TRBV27 CASSRDGGVYEQYF TGTGCCAGCAGTAGAGACGGTGGGGTCTACGAGCAGTACTTC
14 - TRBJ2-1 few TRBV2 CASTGFDRIYEQFF TGTGCCAGCACCGGATTTGACAGGATCTATGAGCAGTTCTTC
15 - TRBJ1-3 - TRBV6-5 CASGDVGFSGNTIYF TGTGCCTCGGGGGATGTGGGATTCTCTGGAAACACCATATATTTT
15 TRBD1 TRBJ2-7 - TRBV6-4 CASSEDRDLFYEQYF TGTGCCAGCAGTGAGGACAGGGATTTGTTCTACGAGCAGTACTTC
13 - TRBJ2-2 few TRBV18 CASSPLDTGELFF TGTGCCAGCTCACCATTAGACACCGGGGAGCTGTTTTTT
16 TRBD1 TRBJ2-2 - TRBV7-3 CASSFAGGRSTGELFF TGTGCCAGCAGCTTCGCAGGGGGCAGGAGCACCGGGGAGCTGTTTTTT
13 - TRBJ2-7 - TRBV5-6 CASSPVEAYEQYF TGTGCCAGCTCACCCGTGGAAGCCTACGAGCAGTACTTC
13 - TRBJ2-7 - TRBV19 CASSISGSYEQYF TGTGCCAGTAGTATCAGCGGGTCCTACGAGCAGTACTTC
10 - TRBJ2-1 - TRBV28 CASSYNEQFF TGTGCCAGCAGTTACAATGAGCAGTTCTTC
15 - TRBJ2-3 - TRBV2 CASSLAGVSTDTQYF TGTGCCAGCAGCCTCGCAGGGGTTTCCACAGATACGCAGTATTTT
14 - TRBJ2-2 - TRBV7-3 CASSLIGLTGELFF TGTGCCAGCAGCTTAATAGGGCTTACCGGGGAGCTGTTTTTT
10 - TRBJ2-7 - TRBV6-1 CASGSYEQYF TGTGCCAGCGGCTCCTACGAGCAGTACTTC
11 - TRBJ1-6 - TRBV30 CAWSDGLPLHF TGTGCCTGGAGTGACGGGTTGCCCCTCCACTTT
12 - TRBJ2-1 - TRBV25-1 CASSGYLAEQFF TGTGCCAGCAGTGGCTACCTAGCGGAGCAGTTCTTC
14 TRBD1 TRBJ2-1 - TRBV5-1 CASSLEQGNNEQFF TGCGCCAGCAGCTTGGAACAGGGGAACAATGAGCAGTTCTTC
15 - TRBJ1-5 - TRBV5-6 CASSLARGRGQPQHF TGTGCCAGCAGCTTGGCCCGGGGACGGGGTCAGCCCCAGCATTTT
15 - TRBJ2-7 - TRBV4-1 CASSQVVGLSYEQYF TGCGCCAGCAGCCAAGTTGTCGGGTTATCCTACGAGCAGTACTTC
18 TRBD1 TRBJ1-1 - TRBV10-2 CASSGMGQGITKNTEAFF TGCGCCAGCAGTGGGATGGGACAGGGCATTACAAAGAACACTGAAGCTTTCTTT
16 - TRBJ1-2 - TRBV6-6 CASSPDHGGSNYGYTF TGTGCCAGCAGCCCGGATCACGGGGGTAGTAACTATGGCTACACCTTC
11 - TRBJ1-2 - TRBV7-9 CADRGDRGYTF TGTGCCGACCGAGGGGATCGAGGCTACACCTTC
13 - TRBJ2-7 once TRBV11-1 CASSLVERTDPHF TGTGCCAGCAGCTTAGTTGAACGGACGGATCCCCACTTC
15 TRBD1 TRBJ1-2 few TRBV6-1 CASTPLGTANYGYTF TGTGCCAGCACCCCTCTAGGGACAGCGAACTATGGCTACACCTTC
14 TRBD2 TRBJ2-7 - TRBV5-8 CASSSGEGIYEQYF TGTGCCAGCAGCTCGGGGGAGGGGATCTACGAGCAGTACTTC
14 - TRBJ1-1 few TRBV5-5 CASSQVGVLIEAFF TGCGCCAGCAGCCAAGTGGGGGTGTTAATTGAAGCTTTCTTT
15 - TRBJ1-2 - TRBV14 CASSQVQGAFYGYTF TGTGCCAGCAGCCAAGTCCAGGGCGCCTTCTATGGCTACACCTTC
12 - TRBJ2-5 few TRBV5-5 CASSLTGETQYF TGTGCCAGCAGCTTGACCGGGGAGACCCAGTACTTC